The 17 T cell receptor beta chains given below trace back to one sample, sequenced in a study of blood T cell repertoires in COVID-19. Sequenced by immunoSEQ multiplex PCR; TCRdb stores in-frame clones only, minus some. The sample holds fewer than 450,000 clones; around nine tenths are singletons and the top ten take 6% to 8%. Sequences were obtained from peripheral blood. These receptors originate from a woman between 65 and 79 years old with COVID-19, enrolled during active disease.

In its sample, this clone was seen a few times. The V gene is TRBV6-5, the J gene TRBJ1-5, with D possibly being TRBD1 (6 bases). CDR3 length: 14 residues. Trimming cost V 8 bases and J 7 bases, with 18 bases left between them. Germline V CDR1 and CDR2: MNHEY, SVGAGI. The CDR3 DNA reads TGTGCCAGCGGACCCCGACAGGAGAAACAGCCCCAGCATTTT. It yields the protein CASGPRQEKQPQHF.

This clone has a single count. The chain joins TRBV18 to TRBJ2-5, with 10 bases aligning to TRBD2. Trimming cost V 3 bases and J 2 bases; bases outside gene matches: 12. CDR1 and CDR2 from the germline V gene are KGHSH and LQKENI. This CDR3 region has 18 residues. The CDR3 DNA reads as TGTGCCAGCTCACCCTGGGCTAGCGGGGGTTTTAGGCAAGAGACCCAGTACTTC. It specifies CASSPWASGGFRQETQYF. The entire variable domain, with the rest obtained from reference TRBV18 and TRBJ2-5, is as follows: NAGVMQNPRHLVRRRGQEARLRCSPMKGHSHVYWYRQLPEEGLKFMVYLQKENIIDESGMPKERFSAEFPKEGPSILRIQQVVRGDSAAYFCASSPWASGGFRQETQYFGPGTRLLVL.

The rearrangement links TRBV12-3 or TRBV12-4 to TRBJ1-2; TRBD1 agrees at 8 bases. V shed 5 bases, J shed 4 bases, and the junction held 3 bases outside the gene matches. This CDR3 comprises 13 residues. Here the CDR3 reads CASSTQGAYGYTF. CDR3 nucleotide sequence: TGTGCCAGCAGTACCCAGGGGGCCTATGGCTACACCTTC.

V usage is TRBV18 and J usage is TRBJ2-3, with TRBD2 matching over 9 bases. Trimming at V came to 2 bases and at J to 4 bases, leaving 10 bases not matched to a gene. Looked up from germline, CDR1 is KGHSH and CDR2 is LQKENI. The CDR3 spans 17 residues. CDR3 region: CASSPAPVLAGSDTQYF. The CDR3 DNA is TGTGCCAGCTCACCAGCCCCTGTACTAGCGGGTTCAGATACGCAGTATTTT.

The chain joins TRBV11-2 to TRBJ1-2, with TRBD1 matching 8 bases. Germline V lookup: CDR1 SGHAT, CDR2 FQNNGV. The CDR3 contains 15 residues. J gave up 1 base and V 4 bases, and 5 bases lay outside the gene matches. The CDR3 nucleotides are TGTGCCAGCAGCTCTATCAGGGGGCGTAACTATGGCTACACCTTC. It yields the protein CASSSIRGRNYGYTF.

This clone appeared a few times. The chain carries TRBV27 and TRBJ1-2, with D uncertain. CDR1 and CDR2 (germline): MNHEY, SMNVEV (reference sequence). This CDR3 comprises 11 residues. The germline V and J ends were trimmed by 6 bases and 8 bases, with 10 bases remaining between them. CDR3 nucleotides: TGTGCCAGCAGAGGCGGGAAGGGCTACACCTTC. Protein: CASRGGKGYTF.

V gene TRBV5-1 combines with J gene TRBJ2-2, with TRBD2 matching 8 bases. The V and J ends lost 2 bases and 2 bases, in that order; junction bases with no gene match: 2. The length of the CDR3 is 15 residues. Germline loops: CDR1 SGHRS, CDR2 YFSETQ. CDR3 sequence: CASSFTSGNTGELFF. In DNA, the CDR3 is TGCGCCAGCAGCTTCACTAGCGGTAACACCGGGGAGCTGTTTTTT.

The chain joins TRBV28 to TRBJ1-2; D remains unclear. The CDR3 spans 15 residues. Trimming cost V 3 bases and J 0 bases, with 11 bases left between them. Germline values: CDR1 MDHEN, CDR2 SYDVKM. CDR3 DNA sequence: TGTGCCAGCAGTTTGTCAGCCACAGCTAACTATGGCTACACCTTC. Translated, it gives CASSLSATANYGYTF.

This chain connects TRBV6-2 or TRBV6-3 to TRBJ1-2; D call uncertain. The germline CDR1 and CDR2 sequences are MNHEY and SVGEGT. The CDR3 has 13 residues. V was clipped by 0 bases and J by 4 bases, with 6 bases between them. The CDR3 DNA is TGTGCCAGCAGTTACTCAGAGATCTATGGCTACACCTTC. Translating it yields CASSYSEIYGYTF.

The V and J genes are TRBV11-2 and TRBJ1-3, with D perhaps TRBD1 (5 bases). This CDR3 is built from 15 residues. V was pared by 5 bases and J by 3 bases, with 14 bases between. Germline V CDR1 and CDR2: SGHAT, FQNNGV. CDR3 coding DNA: TGTGCCAGCAGCCTAGCGGACACTTATGGAAACACCATATATTTT. Amino acids: CASSLADTYGNTIYF.

The chain combines TRBV7-2 with TRBJ1-2; weak D call: TRBD1 (5 bases). V was pared by 2 bases and J by 4 bases, with 14 bases between. CDR1 is SGHTA, CDR2 FQGNSA, per germline. This CDR3 is 15 amino acids long. CDR3 residues: CASSLPEGGTYGYTF. The DNA of the CDR3 is TGTGCCAGCAGCTTACCCGAGGGAGGGACCTATGGCTACACCTTC.

DNA for the CDR3: TGTGCCAGCAGCTTATGGAGGACAGGGGGCGAATACTATGGCTACACCTTC. Translating it yields CASSLWRTGGEYYGYTF. The chain employs TRBV7-9 and TRBJ1-2; TRBD1 matches at 11 bases. The germline gives CDR1 SEHNR, CDR2 FQNEAQ (reference sequence). This CDR3 is 17 amino acids long. The V segment lost 2 bases and the J segment 3 bases; nucleotides outside the gene matches: 8.

The chain joins TRBV7-2 to TRBJ2-2; perhaps TRBD1 as D (8 bases). CDR1 is SGHTA, CDR2 FQGNSA, per germline. CDR3 size: 17 residues. Trimming took off 5 bases at V and 5 bases at J, with 21 bases between the two ends. CDR3 in DNA: TGTGCCAGCAGCCCCATAACAGGGGGGGTTCATACCGGGGAGCTGTTTTTT. Amino acid sequence: CASSPITGGVHTGELFF.

The chain employs TRBV19 and TRBJ1-4, with a weak D call TRBD1 (5 bases). V was cut by 1 base and J by 1 base, with 10 bases left in between. This CDR3 is 16 amino acids long. Germline V gene sequence: CDR1 LNHDA, CDR2 SQIVND (reference sequence). The CDR3 DNA is TGTGCCAGTAGTATAGGCCAGGGAGGAACTAATGAAAAACTGTTTTTT. It encodes CASSIGQGGTNEKLFF. Full variable domain (rest looked up from reference TRBV19 and TRBJ1-4): DGGITQSPKYLFRKEGQNVTLSCEQNLNHDAMYWYRQDPGQGLRLIYYSQIVNDFQKGDIAEGYSVSREKKESFPLTVTSAQKNPTAFYLCASSIGQGGTNEKLFFGSGTQLSVL.

The V and J genes are TRBV9 and TRBJ1-1; D is uncertain. CDR1 and CDR2 (germline): SGDLS, YYNGEE. The CDR3 length is 13 residues. V was trimmed by 4 bases and J by 6 bases, leaving 13 bases between them. This chain's CDR3 is CASSPPAGAEAFF. In DNA, the CDR3 is TGTGCCAGCAGCCCCCCCGCGGGCGCTGAAGCTTTCTTT.

The rearrangement joins TRBV3-1 (or the pseudogene TRBV3-2) to TRBJ2-1; tentative D call: TRBD2 (6 bases). Trimming took 1 base from V and 13 from J, leaving 14 bases between them. Germline V gene data show CDR1 as LGHDT and CDR2 as YNNKEL (reference sequence). This CDR3 is built from 13 residues. The CDR3 DNA follows: TGTGCCAGCAGCCAAGCCCGGGACTGGGAACAGTTCTTC. Its translation is CASSQARDWEQFF.

The chain carries TRBV24-1 and TRBJ1-2; D gene uncertain. The CDR3 covers 17 residues. V dropped 3 bases and J dropped 2 bases, with 18 bases sitting between them. The germline CDR1 and CDR2 sequences are KGHDR and SFDVKD. CDR3 sequence reads: CATSDRDEAASNYGYTF. CDR3 sequence (DNA): TGTGCCACCAGTGATCGTGACGAGGCGGCATCGAACTATGGCTACACCTTC.